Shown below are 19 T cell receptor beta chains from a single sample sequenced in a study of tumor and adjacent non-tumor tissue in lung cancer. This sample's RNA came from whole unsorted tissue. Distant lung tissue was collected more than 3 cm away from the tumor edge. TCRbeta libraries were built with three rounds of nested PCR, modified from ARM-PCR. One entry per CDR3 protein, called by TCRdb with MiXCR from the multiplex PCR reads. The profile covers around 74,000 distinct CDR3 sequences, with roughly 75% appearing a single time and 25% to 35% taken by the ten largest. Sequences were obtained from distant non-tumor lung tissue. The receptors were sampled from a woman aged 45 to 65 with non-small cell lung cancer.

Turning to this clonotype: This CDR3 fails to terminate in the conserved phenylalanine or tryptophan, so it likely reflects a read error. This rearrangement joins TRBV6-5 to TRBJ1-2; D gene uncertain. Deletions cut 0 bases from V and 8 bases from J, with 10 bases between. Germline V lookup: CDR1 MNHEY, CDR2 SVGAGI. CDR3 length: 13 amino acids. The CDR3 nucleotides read TGTGCCAGCAGTTACTCGCTCAGTGGAGGCTACACCATC. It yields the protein CASSYSLSGGYTI.

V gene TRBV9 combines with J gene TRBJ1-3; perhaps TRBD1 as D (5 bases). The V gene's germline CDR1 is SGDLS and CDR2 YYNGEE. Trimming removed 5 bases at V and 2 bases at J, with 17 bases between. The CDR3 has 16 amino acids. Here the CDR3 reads CASSVDTGGAGNTIYF. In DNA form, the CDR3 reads TGTGCCAGCAGTGTGGACACCGGGGGTGCTGGAAACACCATATATTTT.

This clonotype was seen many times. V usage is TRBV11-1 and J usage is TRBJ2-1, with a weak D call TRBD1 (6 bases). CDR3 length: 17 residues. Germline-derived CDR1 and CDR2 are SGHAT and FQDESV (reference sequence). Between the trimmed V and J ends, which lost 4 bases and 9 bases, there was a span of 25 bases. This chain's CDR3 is CASSSWGRGLLASEQFF. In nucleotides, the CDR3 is TGTGCCAGCAGCTCGTGGGGCAGGGGCCTGCTTGCTTCTGAGCAGTTCTTC.

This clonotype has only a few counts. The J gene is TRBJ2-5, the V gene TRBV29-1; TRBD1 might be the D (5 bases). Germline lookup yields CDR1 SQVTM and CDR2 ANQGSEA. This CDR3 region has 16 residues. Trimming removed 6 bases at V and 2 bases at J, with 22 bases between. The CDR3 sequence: CSVPDTYHPGQETQYF. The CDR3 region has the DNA TGCAGCGTCCCGGACACCTATCACCCAGGGCAAGAGACCCAGTACTTC.

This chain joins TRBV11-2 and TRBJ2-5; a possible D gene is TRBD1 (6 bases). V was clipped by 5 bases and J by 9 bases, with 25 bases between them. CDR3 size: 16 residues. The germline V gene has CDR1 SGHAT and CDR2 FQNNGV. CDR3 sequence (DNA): TGTGCCAGCAGCCACCCAGGGGAAACCAGGAGTGAGGCCCAGTACTTC. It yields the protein CASSHPGETRSEAQYF.

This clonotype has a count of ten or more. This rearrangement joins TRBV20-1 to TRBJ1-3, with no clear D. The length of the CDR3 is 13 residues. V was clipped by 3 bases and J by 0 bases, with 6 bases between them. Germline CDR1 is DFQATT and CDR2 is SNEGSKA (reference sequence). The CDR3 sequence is CSASLPSGNTIYF. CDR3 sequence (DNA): TGCAGTGCTAGTCTGCCCTCTGGAAACACCATATATTTT.

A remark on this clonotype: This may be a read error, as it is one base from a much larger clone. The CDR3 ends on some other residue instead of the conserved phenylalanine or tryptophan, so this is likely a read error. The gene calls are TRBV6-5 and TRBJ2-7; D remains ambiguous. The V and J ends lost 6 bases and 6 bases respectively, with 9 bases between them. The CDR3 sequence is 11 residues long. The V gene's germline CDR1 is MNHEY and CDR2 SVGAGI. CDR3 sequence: CASRSGLEQYL. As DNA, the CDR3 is TGTGCCAGCAGGAGTGGTCTCGAGCAGTACTTA.

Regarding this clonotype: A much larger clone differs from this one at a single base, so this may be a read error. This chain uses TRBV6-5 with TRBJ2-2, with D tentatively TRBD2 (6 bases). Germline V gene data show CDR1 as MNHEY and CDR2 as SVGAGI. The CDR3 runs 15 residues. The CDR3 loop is CASSEAEEGPGGLFF. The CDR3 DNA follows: TGTGCCAGCAGTGAAGCGGAGGAAGGGCCCGGGGGGCTGTTTTTT.

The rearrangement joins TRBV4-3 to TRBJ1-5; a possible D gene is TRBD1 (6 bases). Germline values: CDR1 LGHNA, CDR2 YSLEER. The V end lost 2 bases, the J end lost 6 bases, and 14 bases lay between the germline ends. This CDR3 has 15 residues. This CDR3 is CASSQRFRGAQPQHF. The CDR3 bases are TGCGCCAGCAGCCAAAGGTTCAGGGGTGCTCAGCCCCAGCATTTT.

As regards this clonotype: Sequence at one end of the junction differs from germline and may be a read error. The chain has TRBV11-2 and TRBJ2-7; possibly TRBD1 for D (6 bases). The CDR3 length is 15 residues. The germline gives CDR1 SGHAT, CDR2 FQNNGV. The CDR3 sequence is CASRFGTRVIYKQYF. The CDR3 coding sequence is TGTGCCAGCAGATTCGGGACAAGGGTTATCTACAAGCAGTACTTC.

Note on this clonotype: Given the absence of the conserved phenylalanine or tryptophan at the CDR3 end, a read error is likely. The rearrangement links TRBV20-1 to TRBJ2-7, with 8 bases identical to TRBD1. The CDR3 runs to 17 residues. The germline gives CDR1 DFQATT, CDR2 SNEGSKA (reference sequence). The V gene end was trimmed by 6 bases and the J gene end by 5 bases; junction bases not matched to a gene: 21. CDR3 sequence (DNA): TGCAGTGCGGCCGGGACAGGTTTTACTAGCAGGAGTAACGAGCAGTACTCC. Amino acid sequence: CSAAGTGFTSRSNEQYS.

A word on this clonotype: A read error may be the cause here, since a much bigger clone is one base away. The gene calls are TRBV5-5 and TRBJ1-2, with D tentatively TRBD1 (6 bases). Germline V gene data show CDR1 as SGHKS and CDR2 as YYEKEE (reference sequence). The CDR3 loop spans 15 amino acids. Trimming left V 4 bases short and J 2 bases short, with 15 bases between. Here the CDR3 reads CASSMDYDRNYGYTF. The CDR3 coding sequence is TGTGCCAGCAGCATGGATTATGACAGGAACTATGGCTACACCTTC.

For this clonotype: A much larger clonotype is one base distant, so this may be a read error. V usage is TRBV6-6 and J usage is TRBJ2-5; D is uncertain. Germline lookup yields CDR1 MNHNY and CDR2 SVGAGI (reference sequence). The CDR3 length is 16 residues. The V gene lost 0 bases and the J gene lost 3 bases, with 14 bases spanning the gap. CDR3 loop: CASSYSAALPEETQYF. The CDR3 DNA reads TGTGCCAGCAGTTACTCTGCAGCCCTGCCCGAAGAGACCCAGTACTTC.

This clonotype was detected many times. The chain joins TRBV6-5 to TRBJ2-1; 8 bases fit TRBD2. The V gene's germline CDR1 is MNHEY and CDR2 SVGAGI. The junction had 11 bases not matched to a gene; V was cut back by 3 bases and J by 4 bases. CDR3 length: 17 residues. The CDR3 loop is CASSYQLEASGYNEQFF. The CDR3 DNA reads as TGTGCCAGCAGTTATCAATTGGAGGCTAGCGGGTACAATGAGCAGTTCTTC.

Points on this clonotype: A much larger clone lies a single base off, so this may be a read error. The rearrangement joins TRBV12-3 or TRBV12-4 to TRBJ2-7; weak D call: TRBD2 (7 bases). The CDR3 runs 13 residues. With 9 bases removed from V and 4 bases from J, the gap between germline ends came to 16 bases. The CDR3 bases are TGTGCCAGTCCTAGGGGGAGGGCTTACGAGCAGTACTTC. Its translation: CASPRGRAYEQYF.

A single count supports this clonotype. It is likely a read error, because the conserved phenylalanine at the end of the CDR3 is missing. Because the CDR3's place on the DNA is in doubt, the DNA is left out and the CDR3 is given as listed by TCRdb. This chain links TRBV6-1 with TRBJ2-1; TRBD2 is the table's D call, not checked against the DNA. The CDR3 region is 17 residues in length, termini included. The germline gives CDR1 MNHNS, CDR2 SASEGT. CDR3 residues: CASSYIPRTSGRVMGFL.

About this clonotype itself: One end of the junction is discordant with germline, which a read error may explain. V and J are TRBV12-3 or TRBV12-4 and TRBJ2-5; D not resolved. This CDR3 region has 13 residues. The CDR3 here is CASSPADQETQYF. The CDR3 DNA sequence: TGTGCCAGCAGCCCCGCGGACCAAGAAACCCAGTACTTC.

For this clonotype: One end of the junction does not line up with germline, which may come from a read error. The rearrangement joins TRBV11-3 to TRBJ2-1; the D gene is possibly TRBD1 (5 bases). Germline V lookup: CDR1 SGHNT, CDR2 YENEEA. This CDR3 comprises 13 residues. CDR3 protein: CATSLAGCNEQFF. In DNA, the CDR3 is TGTGCCACCAGCTTAGCAGGGTGCAATGAGCAGTTCTTC.

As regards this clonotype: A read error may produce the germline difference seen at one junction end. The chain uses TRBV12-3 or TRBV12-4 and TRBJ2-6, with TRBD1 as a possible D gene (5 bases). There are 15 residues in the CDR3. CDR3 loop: CASSLGASGANVLTF. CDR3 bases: TGTGCCAGCAGTTTAGGGGCCAGTGGGGCCAACGTCCTGACATTC.